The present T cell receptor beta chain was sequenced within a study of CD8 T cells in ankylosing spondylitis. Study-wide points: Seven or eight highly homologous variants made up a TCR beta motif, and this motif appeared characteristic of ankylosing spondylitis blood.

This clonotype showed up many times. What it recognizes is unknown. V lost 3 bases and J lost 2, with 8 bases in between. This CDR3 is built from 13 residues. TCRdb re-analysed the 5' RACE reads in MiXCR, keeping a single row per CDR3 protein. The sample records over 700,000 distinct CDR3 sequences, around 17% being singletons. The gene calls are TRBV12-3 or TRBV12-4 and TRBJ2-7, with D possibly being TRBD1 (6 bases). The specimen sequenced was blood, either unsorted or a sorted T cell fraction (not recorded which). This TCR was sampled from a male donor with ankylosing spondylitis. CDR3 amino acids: CASSLGATYEQYF. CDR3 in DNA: TGTGCCAGCAGTTTGGGGGCGACCTACGAGCAGTACTTC.